Listed here is a single T cell receptor beta chain. In the authors' workflow: Scientists estimated how many nucleated cells there were by amplifying reference gene primers. Here immunoSEQ multiplex PCR was the method, and the copy in TCRdb shows in-frame clones only, minus some. The D gene and trimming were derived from the DNA, and the V and J assignments and clone size from that table. The data contain 150,000 to 160,000 clones, approximately 86% of them singletons. The CDR3 runs to 20 residues. J was trimmed by 7 bases and V by 5 bases; bases with no gene match: 18. Germline lookup yields CDR1 KGHSH and CDR2 LQKENI. The record originates from a study of blood T cell repertoires in COVID-19. As for the study in general: Whether acute or convalescent, the COVID-19 samples came from the United States, Italy and Spain.

In Seattle, patients joined the study during active infection and were tracked longitudinally. The receptor was isolated from a man between 60 and 75 years old with COVID-19, enrolled during active disease. The genes are TRBV18 and TRBJ1-6; TRBD1 aligns across 12 bases. Sequencing was performed on peripheral blood. The CDR3 spells CASSTTTPGQGAGENSPLHF. The DNA for the CDR3 is TGTGCCAGCTCAACTACCACGCCGGGACAGGGGGCCGGAGAGAATTCACCCCTCCACTTT.